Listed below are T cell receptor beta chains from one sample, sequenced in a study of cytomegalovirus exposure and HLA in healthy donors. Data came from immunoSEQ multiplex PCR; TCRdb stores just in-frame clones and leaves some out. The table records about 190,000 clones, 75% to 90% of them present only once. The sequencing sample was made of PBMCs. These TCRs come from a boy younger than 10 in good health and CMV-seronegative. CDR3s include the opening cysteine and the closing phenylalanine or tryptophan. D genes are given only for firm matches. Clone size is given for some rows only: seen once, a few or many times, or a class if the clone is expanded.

cdr3_nt: TGTGCCAGCAGTTGGCCCGACCGGGGACTAGCGGGGGGGTATGAGCAGTTCTTC
cdr3_aa: CASSWPDRGLAGGYEQFF
d_call: TRBD2
v_call: TRBV7-2
j_call: TRBJ2-1
clone_size: .
cdr3_length: 18

cdr3_nt: TGTGCCAGCAGCTCTCAGGGGGTGGATACGCAGTATTTT
cdr3_aa: CASSSQGVDTQYF
d_call: TRBD1
v_call: TRBV6-1
j_call: TRBJ2-3
clone_size: .
cdr3_length: 13

cdr3_nt: TGTTCCAGCAGCTCCGGACAGGAGCAGTTCTTC
cdr3_aa: CSSSSGQEQFF
d_call: .
v_call: TRBV7-9
j_call: TRBJ2-1
clone_size: .
cdr3_length: 11

cdr3_nt: TGTGCCAGCAGCTTGGGCGCCACCGGGGAGCTGTTTTTT
cdr3_aa: CASSLGATGELFF
d_call: .
v_call: TRBV5-5
j_call: TRBJ2-2
clone_size: .
cdr3_length: 13

cdr3_nt: TGCGCCAGCAAGGAATGGTCCGGGAACGAAGATACTTTCTTT
cdr3_aa: CASKEWSGNEDTFF
d_call: .
v_call: TRBV5-1
j_call: TRBJ1-1
clone_size: .
cdr3_length: 14

cdr3_nt: TGTGCCAGCAGTCCCGACAGGGGTGGGAATCAGCCCCAGCATTTT
cdr3_aa: CASSPDRGGNQPQHF
d_call: TRBD1
v_call: TRBV6-6
j_call: TRBJ1-5
clone_size: few
cdr3_length: 15

cdr3_nt: TGTGCCAGTACCCGCCAGGCCAACCCTTATGGCTACACCTTC
cdr3_aa: CASTRQANPYGYTF
d_call: .
v_call: TRBV19
j_call: TRBJ1-2
clone_size: .
cdr3_length: 14

cdr3_nt: TGTGCCAGCAGCTCCCGGTCCCGGTCCGGGGAGCTGTTTTTT
cdr3_aa: CASSSRSRSGELFF
d_call: .
v_call: TRBV7-9
j_call: TRBJ2-2
clone_size: .
cdr3_length: 14

cdr3_nt: TGTGCCAGCAGCGTAGAACCGGGGTACAATGAGCAGTTCTTC
cdr3_aa: CASSVEPGYNEQFF
d_call: .
v_call: TRBV9
j_call: TRBJ2-1
clone_size: .
cdr3_length: 14

cdr3_nt: TGTGCCAGCAGCTTGACTAGCGGGCGCACAGATACGCAGTATTTT
cdr3_aa: CASSLTSGRTDTQYF
d_call: TRBD2
v_call: TRBV11-2
j_call: TRBJ2-3
clone_size: .
cdr3_length: 15

cdr3_nt: TGTGCCAGCAGTTACTTAGGGGGCGTGGGTGATGAGCAGTTCTTC
cdr3_aa: CASSYLGGVGDEQFF
d_call: TRBD1
v_call: TRBV6-5
j_call: TRBJ2-1
clone_size: .
cdr3_length: 15

cdr3_nt: TGTGCCAGCAGCTTGACAGGGGGTCCCGCCTACGAGCAGTACTTC
cdr3_aa: CASSLTGGPAYEQYF
d_call: TRBD1
v_call: TRBV5-4
j_call: TRBJ2-7
clone_size: .
cdr3_length: 15

cdr3_nt: TGTGCCAGCAGCGTTTCGGGGAAGGCGGATCAGCCCCAGCATTTT
cdr3_aa: CASSVSGKADQPQHF
d_call: .
v_call: TRBV9
j_call: TRBJ1-5
clone_size: .
cdr3_length: 15

cdr3_nt: TGTGCCAGCAGAAGAACGGGACAGGGAACTCTTAGCAATCAGCCCCAGCATTTT
cdr3_aa: CASRRTGQGTLSNQPQHF
d_call: TRBD1
v_call: TRBV27
j_call: TRBJ1-5
clone_size: .
cdr3_length: 18

cdr3_nt: TGTGCCAGCAGTTTGACGGCGGGAGGGGGCTACGAGCAGTACTTC
cdr3_aa: CASSLTAGGGYEQYF
d_call: TRBD2
v_call: TRBV28
j_call: TRBJ2-7
clone_size: .
cdr3_length: 15

cdr3_nt: TGTGCCAGCAGCCACACTACCGGAGACACTGAAGCTTTCTTT
cdr3_aa: CASSHTTGDTEAFF
d_call: .
v_call: TRBV16
j_call: TRBJ1-1
clone_size: .
cdr3_length: 14

cdr3_nt: TGCAGCGCGGGGAACAGGGGCCCTAACTCCTACAATGAGCAGTTCTTC
cdr3_aa: CSAGNRGPNSYNEQFF
d_call: TRBD1
v_call: TRBV29-1
j_call: TRBJ2-1
clone_size: .
cdr3_length: 16

cdr3_nt: TGTGCCAGCAGCGCAGGTGGGGCAGACGAGCAGTACTTC
cdr3_aa: CASSAGGADEQYF
d_call: .
v_call: TRBV9
j_call: TRBJ2-7
clone_size: .
cdr3_length: 13

cdr3_nt: TGTGCCAGCAGCTTACTCACCTTAAAGACTGAGGGTGGCTACACCTTC
cdr3_aa: CASSLLTLKTEGGYTF
d_call: .
v_call: TRBV7-9
j_call: TRBJ1-2
clone_size: .
cdr3_length: 16

cdr3_nt: TGTGCCAGCAGCTTGGGCGGGACAGGGAGTCATCAGCCCCAGCATTTT
cdr3_aa: CASSLGGTGSHQPQHF
d_call: TRBD1
v_call: TRBV5-4
j_call: TRBJ1-5
clone_size: .
cdr3_length: 16

cdr3_nt: TGTGCCAGCAGCTCGACTAGCGGGAGCTCGAGCTACGAGCAGTACTTC
cdr3_aa: CASSSTSGSSSYEQYF
d_call: TRBD2
v_call: TRBV7-9
j_call: TRBJ2-7
clone_size: .
cdr3_length: 16

cdr3_nt: TGTTCCAAGGGGGGAGGGGTGGTTTTTCGGGCCCAGCATTTT
cdr3_aa: CSKGGGVVFRAQHF
d_call: .
v_call: TRBV7-9
j_call: TRBJ1-5
clone_size: .
cdr3_length: 14

cdr3_nt: TGCGCCAGCAGCGGGGGACAACAAGAGACCCAGTACTTC
cdr3_aa: CASSGGQQETQYF
d_call: .
v_call: TRBV5-1
j_call: TRBJ2-5
clone_size: .
cdr3_length: 13

cdr3_nt: TGTACCAGCAGCCCTATCCCCACCGGGGAGCTGTTTTTT
cdr3_aa: CTSSPIPTGELFF
d_call: .
v_call: TRBV7-6
j_call: TRBJ2-2
clone_size: .
cdr3_length: 13

cdr3_nt: TGTGCCAGCAGGGACAGGTCCTACGAGCAGTACTTC
cdr3_aa: CASRDRSYEQYF
d_call: TRBD1
v_call: TRBV27
j_call: TRBJ2-7
clone_size: .
cdr3_length: 12

cdr3_nt: TGTGCCAGCAGCTCATCAATCTCTGCGGCGGGACGGTATGAGCAGTTCTTC
cdr3_aa: CASSSSISAAGRYEQFF
d_call: .
v_call: TRBV7-9
j_call: TRBJ2-1
clone_size: .
cdr3_length: 17

cdr3_nt: TGTGCCAGCAGGCGGACTAGCGGGAGAAGTCCTGGGGGCTACGAGCAGTACTTC
cdr3_aa: CASRRTSGRSPGGYEQYF
d_call: TRBD2
v_call: TRBV5-4
j_call: TRBJ2-7
clone_size: .
cdr3_length: 18

cdr3_nt: TGTGCCAGCAGCTTAGAAAGGCGCGGGGGGCTAGAGACCCAGTACTTC
cdr3_aa: CASSLERRGGLETQYF
d_call: TRBD2
v_call: TRBV11-2
j_call: TRBJ2-5
clone_size: .
cdr3_length: 16

cdr3_nt: TGTGCCAGCAACCCGAGGATGTGGACAGCTAATCAGCCCCAGCATTTT
cdr3_aa: CASNPRMWTANQPQHF
d_call: .
v_call: TRBV28
j_call: TRBJ1-5
clone_size: .
cdr3_length: 16

cdr3_nt: TGCGCCAGCAGCCCAGCGGGACTAGCGGCCGGGGAGCTGTTTTTT
cdr3_aa: CASSPAGLAAGELFF
d_call: TRBD2
v_call: TRBV5-1
j_call: TRBJ2-2
clone_size: .
cdr3_length: 15

cdr3_nt: TGTGCCAGCAGTCCACGGGGGGGAACCTACGAGCAGTACTTC
cdr3_aa: CASSPRGGTYEQYF
d_call: TRBD2
v_call: TRBV6-5
j_call: TRBJ2-7
clone_size: .
cdr3_length: 14

cdr3_nt: TGTGCCAGCTTGCCGGCTAGCGGGATCTCCTACGAGCAGTACTTC
cdr3_aa: CASLPASGISYEQYF
d_call: TRBD2
v_call: TRBV18
j_call: TRBJ2-7
clone_size: .
cdr3_length: 15

cdr3_nt: TGTGCCAGCAGCTTGTTAGGAAGAGACATCCGCCAAGAGACCCAGTACTTC
cdr3_aa: CASSLLGRDIRQETQYF
d_call: .
v_call: TRBV5-5
j_call: TRBJ2-5
clone_size: .
cdr3_length: 17

cdr3_nt: TGTGCCAGCAGCGTAGAGGGGGCTTCCTACAATGAGCAGTTCTTC
cdr3_aa: CASSVEGASYNEQFF
d_call: TRBD1
v_call: TRBV9
j_call: TRBJ2-1
clone_size: .
cdr3_length: 15

cdr3_nt: TGCGCCAGCAGCTTGTTTCGGGAAGGCGGGGAGCTGTTTTTT
cdr3_aa: CASSLFREGGELFF
d_call: .
v_call: TRBV5-1
j_call: TRBJ2-2
clone_size: .
cdr3_length: 14

cdr3_nt: TGTGCCAGCAGCCGCGGGCCTAGCGGGAGTAAAGGGGCAGATACGCAGTATTTT
cdr3_aa: CASSRGPSGSKGADTQYF
d_call: TRBD2
v_call: TRBV13
j_call: TRBJ2-3
clone_size: .
cdr3_length: 18

cdr3_nt: TGTGCCAGCAGGCCGCTCCAGGGGGCAGAAGCTTACGAGCAGTACTTC
cdr3_aa: CASRPLQGAEAYEQYF
d_call: TRBD1
v_call: TRBV27
j_call: TRBJ2-7
clone_size: .
cdr3_length: 16

cdr3_nt: TGTGCCAGTAAGACGGGACAGGGGAATTATGGCTACACCTTC
cdr3_aa: CASKTGQGNYGYTF
d_call: TRBD1
v_call: TRBV19
j_call: TRBJ1-2
clone_size: .
cdr3_length: 14

cdr3_nt: TGTGCCAGCGAAGGGACAGGGGGTTACTCCTACGAGCAGTACTTC
cdr3_aa: CASEGTGGYSYEQYF
d_call: TRBD1
v_call: TRBV18
j_call: TRBJ2-7
clone_size: .
cdr3_length: 15

cdr3_nt: TGTGCCAGCAGCTTAGCGGGGGACAGGGAAGGGGAGACCCAGTACTTC
cdr3_aa: CASSLAGDREGETQYF
d_call: TRBD1
v_call: TRBV7-9
j_call: TRBJ2-5
clone_size: .
cdr3_length: 16

cdr3_nt: TGTGCCAGCAGCGTAGCTGCTAGCGGGGGCTTGGAGACCCAGTACTTC
cdr3_aa: CASSVAASGGLETQYF
d_call: TRBD2
v_call: TRBV9
j_call: TRBJ2-5
clone_size: .
cdr3_length: 16

cdr3_nt: TGTGCCATATCGGACAGCCACCTTCCTAACTATGGCTACACCTTC
cdr3_aa: CAISDSHLPNYGYTF
d_call: .
v_call: TRBV10-3
j_call: TRBJ1-2
clone_size: few
cdr3_length: 15

cdr3_nt: TGCGCCAGCAACCGCTGGGGGGGCGCAGCTGACGAGCAGTACTTC
cdr3_aa: CASNRWGGAADEQYF
d_call: .
v_call: TRBV5-1
j_call: TRBJ2-7
clone_size: .
cdr3_length: 15

cdr3_nt: TGTGCCAGCAGCCTTAGGGGTGGATATCAGCCCCAGCATTTT
cdr3_aa: CASSLRGGYQPQHF
d_call: .
v_call: TRBV11-3
j_call: TRBJ1-5
clone_size: .
cdr3_length: 14

cdr3_nt: TGTGCCAGCAGTTTAGAGCGGGCGGGGACAGGGGGCAACGTGAGGGGCTACACCTTC
cdr3_aa: CASSLERAGTGGNVRGYTF
d_call: TRBD1
v_call: TRBV27
j_call: TRBJ1-2
clone_size: .
cdr3_length: 19

cdr3_nt: TGTGCCAGCCGGCTGATCAGGGGCGGAGGAAACATTCAGTACTTC
cdr3_aa: CASRLIRGGGNIQYF
d_call: .
v_call: TRBV27
j_call: TRBJ2-4
clone_size: .
cdr3_length: 15

cdr3_nt: TGTGCCAGCAGCCAAGGGTACGAACCTACCTACGAGCAGTACTTC
cdr3_aa: CASSQGYEPTYEQYF
d_call: .
v_call: TRBV14
j_call: TRBJ2-7
clone_size: .
cdr3_length: 15

cdr3_nt: TGTGCCAGCTCACGCGTCCGGGACAGGGTGAATGAGCAGTTCTTC
cdr3_aa: CASSRVRDRVNEQFF
d_call: TRBD1
v_call: TRBV18
j_call: TRBJ2-1
clone_size: .
cdr3_length: 15

cdr3_nt: TGTGCCAGCAGCTTACACAGGGCGAAGTTGGAGACCCAGTACTTC
cdr3_aa: CASSLHRAKLETQYF
d_call: .
v_call: TRBV7-3
j_call: TRBJ2-5
clone_size: .
cdr3_length: 15